The source of this T cell receptor beta chain is a study of blood T cell repertoires in COVID-19. The wider study: COVID-19 samples from acute and convalescent phases originated in the United States, Italy and Spain. From T cells, B-cell-depleted T cells, or PBMCs came the material, which was cDNA or gDNA.

In the original workflow: Reference gene primer amplification gave nucleated cell count estimates. Assay: immunoSEQ multiplex PCR; the TCRdb copy retains only in-frame clones and omits some. The DNA was the basis for D and trimming; V, J and clone size are from that table. The sample yields about 83,000 clones, approximately 86% seen once. V lost 4 bases to trimming and J lost 4 bases, with 12 bases between them. The germline gives CDR1 SGHRS, CDR2 YFSETQ. The CDR3 has 14 amino acids. Sequenced: peripheral blood. The receptor's source is a man older than 75 with active or convalescent COVID-19. This sequence joins TRBV5-1 and TRBJ2-1; D is uncertain. CDR3 DNA: TGCGCCAGCAGCCCACCCCCCGAGTACAATGAGCAGTTCTTC. This sequence encodes CASSPPPEYNEQFF.